The clone carrying this T cell receptor beta chain showed up just once. The sample comes from a study of blood T cell repertoires in COVID-19. Study context: COVID-19 samples, acute and convalescent, were from the United States, Italy and Spain. From T cells, B-cell-depleted T cells, or PBMCs came the material, which was cDNA or gDNA.

The junction had 8 bases not matched to a gene; V was cut back by 1 base and J by 8 bases. The CDR3 has 14 residues. The V gene's germline CDR1 is GTSNPN and CDR2 SVGIG (reference sequence). Original methodology: For nucleated cells, counts were estimated from reference gene primer amplification. Only in-frame clones appear in the TCRdb table, and some are missing; sequencing was by immunoSEQ multiplex PCR. The V and J calls and clone size are taken from that table; D and trimming were inferred from the DNA. Here the sample spans 40,000 to 55,000 clones, 88% being singletons. What was sequenced was peripheral blood. The TCR comes from a human donor in a cohort sampled during active COVID-19. The gene calls are TRBV30 and TRBJ2-7; TRBD1 matches 10 bases. The CDR3 is CAWSGKGTGDQQYF. The CDR3 DNA follows: TGTGCCTGGAGTGGAAAGGGGACAGGGGACCAGCAGTACTTC.